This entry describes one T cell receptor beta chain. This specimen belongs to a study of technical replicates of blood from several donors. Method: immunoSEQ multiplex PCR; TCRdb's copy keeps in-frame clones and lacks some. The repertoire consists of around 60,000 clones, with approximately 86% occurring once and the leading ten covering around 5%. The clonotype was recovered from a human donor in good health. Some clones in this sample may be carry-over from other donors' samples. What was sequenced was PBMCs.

The CDR3 loop is CASSLVGLGGYGYTF. In DNA form, the CDR3 reads TGTGCCAGCAGCTTGGTTGGGCTGGGGGGCTATGGCTACACCTTC. The chain uses TRBV5-4 and TRBJ1-2; tentatively, D is TRBD1 (5 bases). CDR1 and CDR2 (germline): SGHNT, YYREEE (reference sequence). CDR3 length: 15 residues. With 0 bases removed from V and 4 bases from J, the gap between germline ends came to 13 bases.